This is a list of T cell receptor beta chains from one sample in a study of CD8 T cells in ankylosing spondylitis. TCRdb passed the 5' RACE reads through MiXCR, listing each CDR3 protein once. Among 10,000 or so distinct CDR3 sequences listed, under 6.5% were seen once. Material: blood, either unsorted or a sorted T cell fraction (not recorded which). The receptors originated from a female donor with ankylosing spondylitis or in good health (not recorded which). Both conserved end residues are part of each CDR3. Each record gives: V gene, CDR3 length, clone size, D gene, J gene, CDR3 DNA, CDR3 protein. D genes are given only for firm matches. Clone size is stated in some rows and not others, as once, few, many or a class when expanded.

v_call: TRBV9
cdr3_length: 17
clone_size: few
d_call: TRBD1
j_call: TRBJ2-3
cdr3_nt: TGTGCCAGCAGCGTAGCCCAGACAGGGCCTTACACAGATACGCAGTATTTT
cdr3_aa: CASSVAQTGPYTDTQYF

v_call: TRBV9
cdr3_length: 14
clone_size: many
d_call: NA
j_call: TRBJ1-4
cdr3_nt: TGTGCCAGCAGCGGAGGGGACACCAATGAAAAACTGTTTTTT
cdr3_aa: CASSGGDTNEKLFF

v_call: TRBV9
cdr3_length: 16
clone_size: many
d_call: NA
j_call: TRBJ2-1
cdr3_nt: TGTGCCAGCAGCATGTGGGTCCAGGGTGTAAACAATGAGCAGTTCTTC
cdr3_aa: CASSMWVQGVNNEQFF

v_call: TRBV9
cdr3_length: 17
clone_size: many
d_call: NA
j_call: TRBJ2-1
cdr3_nt: TGTGCCAGCAGCGTAGGTGGAGGCAGCTCCTCCTACAATGAGCAGTTCTTC
cdr3_aa: CASSVGGGSSSYNEQFF

v_call: TRBV9
cdr3_length: 15
clone_size: many
d_call: TRBD1
j_call: TRBJ2-2
cdr3_nt: TGTGCCAGCAGCGACAGGGGGCGCGGCACCGGGGAGCTGTTTTTT
cdr3_aa: CASSDRGRGTGELFF

v_call: TRBV9
cdr3_length: 13
clone_size: medium-sized
d_call: NA
j_call: TRBJ2-2
cdr3_nt: TGTGCCAGCAGCGCTCTAGGAACCGGGGAGCTGTTTTTT
cdr3_aa: CASSALGTGELFF

v_call: TRBV9
cdr3_length: 13
clone_size: many
d_call: NA
j_call: TRBJ1-2
cdr3_nt: TGTGCCAGCAGCGTAGATGACCTCTATGGCTACACCTTC
cdr3_aa: CASSVDDLYGYTF

v_call: TRBV9
cdr3_length: 15
clone_size: NA
d_call: NA
j_call: TRBJ1-3
cdr3_nt: TGTGCCAGCAGCGCCTCAGGGGTAGCTGGAAACACCATATATTTT
cdr3_aa: CASSASGVAGNTIYF

v_call: TRBV9
cdr3_length: 12
clone_size: many
d_call: NA
j_call: TRBJ1-1
cdr3_nt: TGTGCCAGCAGCACCTCCAACACTGAAGCTTTCTTT
cdr3_aa: CASSTSNTEAFF

v_call: TRBV9
cdr3_length: 16
clone_size: few
d_call: NA
j_call: TRBJ2-3
cdr3_nt: TGTGCCAGCAGCGTAGTCGGTGCCCTGGGGGGAGATACGCAGTATTTT
cdr3_aa: CASSVVGALGGDTQYF

v_call: TRBV9
cdr3_length: 15
clone_size: many
d_call: NA
j_call: TRBJ2-1
cdr3_nt: TGTGCCAGCAGCGTAGTGGGTAGCGTACACAATGAGCAGTTCTTC
cdr3_aa: CASSVVGSVHNEQFF

v_call: TRBV9
cdr3_length: 16
clone_size: medium-sized
d_call: TRBD2
j_call: TRBJ2-5
cdr3_nt: TGTGCCAGCAGCCCCCTGGGGGGGACTAGCCAAGAGACCCAGTACTTC
cdr3_aa: CASSPLGGTSQETQYF

v_call: TRBV9
cdr3_length: 15
clone_size: many
d_call: NA
j_call: TRBJ2-7
cdr3_nt: TGTGCCAGCAGCGTAGGTGGGGCAGCGGGCTACGAGCAGTACTTC
cdr3_aa: CASSVGGAAGYEQYF

v_call: TRBV9
cdr3_length: 12
clone_size: many
d_call: NA
j_call: TRBJ1-2
cdr3_nt: TGTGCCAGCAGCGTAGGGCTATATGGCTACACCTTC
cdr3_aa: CASSVGLYGYTF

v_call: TRBV9
cdr3_length: 14
clone_size: medium-sized
d_call: NA
j_call: TRBJ2-1
cdr3_nt: TGTGCCAGCAGCGTAGTTGGAGGGGTCGATGAGCAGTTCTTC
cdr3_aa: CASSVVGGVDEQFF

v_call: TRBV9
cdr3_length: 13
clone_size: medium-sized
d_call: NA
j_call: TRBJ2-5
cdr3_nt: TGTGCCAGCAGCTCCTTGGGTTTTGAGACCCAGTACTTC
cdr3_aa: CASSSLGFETQYF

v_call: TRBV9
cdr3_length: 15
clone_size: NA
d_call: TRBD1
j_call: TRBJ2-6
cdr3_nt: TGTGCCAGCACCGGACAGGGTTCTGGGGCCAACGTCCTGACTTTC
cdr3_aa: CASTGQGSGANVLTF

v_call: TRBV9
cdr3_length: 16
clone_size: many
d_call: NA
j_call: TRBJ2-3
cdr3_nt: TGTGCCAGCAGCGAGGGGGTAGTAGGCGGCACAGATACGCAGTATTTT
cdr3_aa: CASSEGVVGGTDTQYF

v_call: TRBV9
cdr3_length: 13
clone_size: many
d_call: NA
j_call: TRBJ2-1
cdr3_nt: TGTGCCAGCAGCGTAGAGGCATCCAATGAGCAGTTCTTC
cdr3_aa: CASSVEASNEQFF

v_call: TRBV9
cdr3_length: 14
clone_size: medium-sized
d_call: TRBD1
j_call: TRBJ1-1
cdr3_nt: TGTGCCAGCAGCGCCCAGGGGGGGTACACTGAAGCTTTCTTT
cdr3_aa: CASSAQGGYTEAFF

v_call: TRBV9
cdr3_length: 17
clone_size: medium-sized
d_call: NA
j_call: TRBJ2-7
cdr3_nt: TGTGCCAGCAGCTTCTCGGGGAGCGGGACAGCCTTGGGCGAGCAGTACTTC
cdr3_aa: CASSFSGSGTALGEQYF

v_call: TRBV9
cdr3_length: 15
clone_size: NA
d_call: TRBD1
j_call: TRBJ2-7
cdr3_nt: TGTGCCAGCAGCCCAGACAGGGGGCCGAACTACGAGCAGTACTTC
cdr3_aa: CASSPDRGPNYEQYF

v_call: TRBV9
cdr3_length: 15
clone_size: few
d_call: TRBD1
j_call: TRBJ2-7
cdr3_nt: TGTGCCAGCAGCGTAGCGGGACAGGGCCTCTACGAGCAGTACTTC
cdr3_aa: CASSVAGQGLYEQYF

v_call: TRBV9
cdr3_length: 14
clone_size: many
d_call: NA
j_call: TRBJ2-1
cdr3_nt: TGTGCCAGCAGCGGCCTAGCGAAATACAATGAGCAGTTCTTC
cdr3_aa: CASSGLAKYNEQFF

v_call: TRBV9
cdr3_length: 15
clone_size: many
d_call: NA
j_call: TRBJ2-1
cdr3_nt: TGTGCCAGCAGCGGAATGGAGGGGTTGGAAGGTGAGCAGTTCTTC
cdr3_aa: CASSGMEGLEGEQFF

v_call: TRBV9
cdr3_length: 13
clone_size: medium-sized
d_call: NA
j_call: TRBJ1-5
cdr3_nt: TGTGCCAGCAGCGTAGGTTGGAATCAGCCCCAGCATTTT
cdr3_aa: CASSVGWNQPQHF

v_call: TRBV9
cdr3_length: 12
clone_size: medium-sized
d_call: NA
j_call: TRBJ2-5
cdr3_nt: TGTGCCAGCAGCCCCGACTTAGAGACCCAGTACTTC
cdr3_aa: CASSPDLETQYF

v_call: TRBV9
cdr3_length: 15
clone_size: NA
d_call: NA
j_call: TRBJ2-1
cdr3_nt: TGTGCCAGCAGCGTAGGCGGGTCCCAGGGTGCTGAGCAGTTCTTC
cdr3_aa: CASSVGGSQGAEQFF

v_call: TRBV9
cdr3_length: 15
clone_size: many
d_call: NA
j_call: TRBJ2-1
cdr3_nt: TGTGCCAGCAGCGTAGCGGGGGAGAACTACAATGAGCAGTTCTTC
cdr3_aa: CASSVAGENYNEQFF

v_call: TRBV9
cdr3_length: 16
clone_size: medium-sized
d_call: TRBD2
j_call: TRBJ2-3
cdr3_nt: TGTGCCAGCAGCGTGGGCCTAGCGGGATGGGCAGATACGCAGTATTTT
cdr3_aa: CASSVGLAGWADTQYF

v_call: TRBV9
cdr3_length: 14
clone_size: NA
d_call: NA
j_call: TRBJ2-1
cdr3_nt: TGTGCCAGCAACGTAGGGGCCTCCTACAATGAGCAGTTCTTC
cdr3_aa: CASNVGASYNEQFF

v_call: TRBV9
cdr3_length: 15
clone_size: medium-sized
d_call: TRBD1
j_call: TRBJ2-7
cdr3_nt: TGTGCCAGCAGCCCGGGGACAGGGAGGGACGACGAGCAGTACTTC
cdr3_aa: CASSPGTGRDDEQYF

v_call: TRBV9
cdr3_length: 16
clone_size: NA
d_call: TRBD2
j_call: TRBJ2-1
cdr3_nt: TGTGCCAGCAGCAAGCTAGCGGTCAAAGCCTACAATGAGCAGTTCTTC
cdr3_aa: CASSKLAVKAYNEQFF

v_call: TRBV9
cdr3_length: 15
clone_size: NA
d_call: TRBD2
j_call: TRBJ2-1
cdr3_nt: TGTGCCAGCAGCGTAGAAATCCTAGCGGAGAATGAGCAGTTCTTC
cdr3_aa: CASSVEILAENEQFF

v_call: TRBV9
cdr3_length: 16
clone_size: medium-sized
d_call: NA
j_call: TRBJ2-5
cdr3_nt: TGTGCCAGCAGCGTAGGCAACGGGGGAGTGGGGGAGACCCAGTACTTC
cdr3_aa: CASSVGNGGVGETQYF

v_call: TRBV6-6
cdr3_length: 12
clone_size: medium-sized
d_call: NA
j_call: TRBJ2-7
cdr3_nt: TGTGCCAGGACAGCGCACGCCTACGAGCAGTACTTC
cdr3_aa: CARTAHAYEQYF

v_call: TRBV9
cdr3_length: 15
clone_size: medium-sized
d_call: TRBD2
j_call: TRBJ2-7
cdr3_nt: TGTGCCAGCAGCTTAGGGACTAGCGGGACCCGCGAGCAGTACTTC
cdr3_aa: CASSLGTSGTREQYF

v_call: TRBV9
cdr3_length: 16
clone_size: few
d_call: TRBD2
j_call: TRBJ2-1
cdr3_nt: TGTGCCAGCAGCGCTGGGACTAGCGGGAGTTACAATGAGCAGTTCTTC
cdr3_aa: CASSAGTSGSYNEQFF

v_call: TRBV9
cdr3_length: 15
clone_size: NA
d_call: NA
j_call: TRBJ1-3
cdr3_nt: TGTGCCAGCAGCGTAGCCGGATCGTCTGGAAACACCATATATTTT
cdr3_aa: CASSVAGSSGNTIYF

v_call: TRBV9
cdr3_length: 15
clone_size: many
d_call: NA
j_call: TRBJ2-5
cdr3_nt: TGTGCCAGCAGCGAAACCGGGACATCGCAAGAGACCCAGTACTTC
cdr3_aa: CASSETGTSQETQYF

v_call: TRBV9
cdr3_length: 15
clone_size: few
d_call: TRBD2
j_call: TRBJ2-1
cdr3_nt: TGTGCCAGCAGCGCCCTAGCGGGCAAGGCGGGTGAGCAGTTCTTC
cdr3_aa: CASSALAGKAGEQFF

v_call: TRBV9
cdr3_length: 14
clone_size: medium-sized
d_call: TRBD1
j_call: TRBJ1-1
cdr3_nt: TGTGCCAGCAGCGTAACAGGGGCCCGCACTGAAGCTTTCTTT
cdr3_aa: CASSVTGARTEAFF

v_call: TRBV9
cdr3_length: 15
clone_size: many
d_call: NA
j_call: TRBJ2-1
cdr3_nt: TGTGCCAGCAGCGCCACCGGGACTTCCGACAATGAGCAGTTCTTC
cdr3_aa: CASSATGTSDNEQFF

v_call: TRBV9
cdr3_length: 17
clone_size: NA
d_call: TRBD2
j_call: TRBJ2-1
cdr3_nt: TGTGCCAGCAGCGTAGAAACCGGGACTAGCGGTTACAATGAGCAGTTCTTC
cdr3_aa: CASSVETGTSGYNEQFF

v_call: TRBV9
cdr3_length: 18
clone_size: medium-sized
d_call: TRBD1
j_call: TRBJ1-2
cdr3_nt: TGTGCCAGCAGCGTACAAGACCAGGACAGGGCCCACAACTATGGCTACACCTTC
cdr3_aa: CASSVQDQDRAHNYGYTF

v_call: TRBV9
cdr3_length: 16
clone_size: many
d_call: NA
j_call: TRBJ2-1
cdr3_nt: TGTGCCAGCAGCTCGAACCCAGGTGGGGACTACAATGAGCAGTTCTTC
cdr3_aa: CASSSNPGGDYNEQFF

v_call: TRBV9
cdr3_length: 15
clone_size: many
d_call: NA
j_call: TRBJ2-7
cdr3_nt: TGTGCCAGCAGCGTAGCTTCAGGGGTCTCCTACGAGCAGTACTTC
cdr3_aa: CASSVASGVSYEQYF

v_call: TRBV9
cdr3_length: 15
clone_size: many
d_call: TRBD2
j_call: TRBJ2-1
cdr3_nt: TGTGCCAGCAGCGGGGGGACTAGCGGGAACTATGAGCAGTTCTTC
cdr3_aa: CASSGGTSGNYEQFF

v_call: TRBV9
cdr3_length: 18
clone_size: medium-sized
d_call: TRBD2
j_call: TRBJ2-3
cdr3_nt: TGTGCCAGCAGCGCGGAGGTGGGTAGCGGGGATGGAGCAGATACGCAGTATTTT
cdr3_aa: CASSAEVGSGDGADTQYF

v_call: TRBV9
cdr3_length: 15
clone_size: many
d_call: NA
j_call: TRBJ1-1
cdr3_nt: TGTGCCAGCAGCCCGAGAGCAGGATTGAACACTGAAGCTTTCTTT
cdr3_aa: CASSPRAGLNTEAFF

v_call: TRBV9
cdr3_length: 13
clone_size: many
d_call: NA
j_call: TRBJ2-1
cdr3_nt: TGTGCCAGCAGCCGGCCTCCCTTCGATGAGCAGTTCTTC
cdr3_aa: CASSRPPFDEQFF

v_call: TRBV9
cdr3_length: 15
clone_size: many
d_call: NA
j_call: TRBJ1-4
cdr3_nt: TGTGCCAGCAGCGCACAAACAGGGTTGGCTGAAAAACTGTTTTTT
cdr3_aa: CASSAQTGLAEKLFF

v_call: TRBV9
cdr3_length: 13
clone_size: many
d_call: NA
j_call: TRBJ2-1
cdr3_nt: TGTGCCAGCAGCGTAGATAGCTACAATGAGCAGTTCTTC
cdr3_aa: CASSVDSYNEQFF

v_call: TRBV9
cdr3_length: 15
clone_size: medium-sized
d_call: NA
j_call: TRBJ1-4
cdr3_nt: TGTGCCAGCAGCCCGGGGGGGGCCGATAATGAAAAACTGTTTTTT
cdr3_aa: CASSPGGADNEKLFF

v_call: TRBV9
cdr3_length: 17
clone_size: large
d_call: NA
j_call: TRBJ2-2
cdr3_nt: TGTGCCAGCAGCGTAGCCGGGACACCCGGGACCCCCGGGGAGCTGTTTTTT
cdr3_aa: CASSVAGTPGTPGELFF